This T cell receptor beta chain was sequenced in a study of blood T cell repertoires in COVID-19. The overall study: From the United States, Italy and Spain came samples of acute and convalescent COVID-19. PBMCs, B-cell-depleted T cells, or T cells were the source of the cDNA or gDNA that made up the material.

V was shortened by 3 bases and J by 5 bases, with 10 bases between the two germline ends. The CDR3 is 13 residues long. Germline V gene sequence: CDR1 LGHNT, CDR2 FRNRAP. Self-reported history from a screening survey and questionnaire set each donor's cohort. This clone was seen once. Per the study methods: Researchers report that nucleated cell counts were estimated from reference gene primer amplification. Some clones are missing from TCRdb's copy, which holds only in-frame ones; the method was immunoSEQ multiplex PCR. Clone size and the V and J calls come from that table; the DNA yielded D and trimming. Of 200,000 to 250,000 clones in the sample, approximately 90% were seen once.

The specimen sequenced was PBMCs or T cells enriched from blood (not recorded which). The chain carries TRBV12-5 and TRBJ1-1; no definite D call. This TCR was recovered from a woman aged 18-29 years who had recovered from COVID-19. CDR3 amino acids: CASGLKATTEAFF. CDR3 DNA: TGTGCTAGTGGTTTAAAGGCGACAACTGAAGCTTTCTTT.